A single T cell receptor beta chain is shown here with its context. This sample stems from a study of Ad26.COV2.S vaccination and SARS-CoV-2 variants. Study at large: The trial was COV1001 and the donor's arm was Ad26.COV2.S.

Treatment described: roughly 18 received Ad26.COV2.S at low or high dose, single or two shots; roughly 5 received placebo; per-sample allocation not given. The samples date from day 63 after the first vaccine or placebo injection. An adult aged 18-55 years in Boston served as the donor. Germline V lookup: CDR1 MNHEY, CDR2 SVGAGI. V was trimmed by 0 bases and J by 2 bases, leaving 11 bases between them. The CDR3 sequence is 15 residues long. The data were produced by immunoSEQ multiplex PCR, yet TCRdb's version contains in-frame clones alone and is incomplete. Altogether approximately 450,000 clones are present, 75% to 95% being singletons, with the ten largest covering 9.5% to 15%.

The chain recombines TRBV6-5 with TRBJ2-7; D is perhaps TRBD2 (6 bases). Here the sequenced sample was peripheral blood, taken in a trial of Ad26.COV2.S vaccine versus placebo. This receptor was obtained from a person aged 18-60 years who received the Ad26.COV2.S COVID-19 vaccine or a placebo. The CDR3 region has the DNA TGTGCCAGCAGTTACTCGACTCGCGGGGCCTACGAGCAGTACTTC. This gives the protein CASSYSTRGAYEQYF.